One sample yielded the 3 T cell receptor beta chains listed below, sequenced in a study of blood T cell repertoires in COVID-19. Measured with immunoSEQ multiplex PCR; TCRdb has only the in-frame clones, and not every one. The table has 200,000 to 300,000 clones, 75% to 85% seen once. What was sequenced was peripheral blood. Every receptor here comes from an elderly woman with COVID-19, enrolled during active disease.

The J gene is TRBJ1-6, the V gene TRBV28; perhaps TRBD1 as D (6 bases). V was clipped by 2 bases and J by 6 bases, with 11 bases between them. The CDR3 contains 15 residues. Germline V gene data show CDR1 as MDHEN and CDR2 as SYDVKM. The CDR3 nucleotides are TGTGCCAGCAGTTTAGGAGTACAGGGTAATTCACCCCTCCACTTT. It encodes CASSLGVQGNSPLHF.

Worth noting for this clone: The same CDR3 can be traced to other DNA sequences in this sample. The chain recombines TRBV28 with TRBJ1-2; D remains ambiguous. The germline V gene encodes CDR1 MDHEN and CDR2 SYDVKM. Trimming removed 4 bases from V and 5 bases from J, with 2 bases in between. The CDR3 extends over 10 amino acids. CDR3 bases: TGTGCCAGCAGTTCGTATGGCTACACCTTC. Protein sequence: CASSSYGYTF.

The V gene is TRBV18, the J gene TRBJ2-1, with 9 bases that match TRBD1. The junction had 5 bases not matched to a gene; V was cut back by 3 bases and J by 8 bases. Germline V gene sequence: CDR1 KGHSH, CDR2 LQKENI. This CDR3 comprises 14 residues. CDR3 in amino acids: CASSPDRGRDEQFF. The CDR3 DNA sequence: TGTGCCAGCTCACCGGACAGGGGTAGGGATGAGCAGTTCTTC.